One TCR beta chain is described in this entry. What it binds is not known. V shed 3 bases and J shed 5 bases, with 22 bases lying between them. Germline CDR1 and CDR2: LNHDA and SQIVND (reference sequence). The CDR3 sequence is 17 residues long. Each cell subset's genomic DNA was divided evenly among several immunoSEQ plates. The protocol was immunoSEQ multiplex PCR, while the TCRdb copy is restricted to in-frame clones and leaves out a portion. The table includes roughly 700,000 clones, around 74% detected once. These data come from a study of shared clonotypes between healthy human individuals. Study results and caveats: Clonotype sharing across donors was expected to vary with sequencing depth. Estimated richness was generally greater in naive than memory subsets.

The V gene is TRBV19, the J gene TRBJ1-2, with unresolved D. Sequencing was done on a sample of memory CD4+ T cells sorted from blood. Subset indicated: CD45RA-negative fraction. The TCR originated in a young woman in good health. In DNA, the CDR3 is TGTGCCAGTAGTATCTTTGGGGTAGTTGGGGTCGGATATGGCTACACCTTC. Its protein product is CASSIFGVVGVGYGYTF.